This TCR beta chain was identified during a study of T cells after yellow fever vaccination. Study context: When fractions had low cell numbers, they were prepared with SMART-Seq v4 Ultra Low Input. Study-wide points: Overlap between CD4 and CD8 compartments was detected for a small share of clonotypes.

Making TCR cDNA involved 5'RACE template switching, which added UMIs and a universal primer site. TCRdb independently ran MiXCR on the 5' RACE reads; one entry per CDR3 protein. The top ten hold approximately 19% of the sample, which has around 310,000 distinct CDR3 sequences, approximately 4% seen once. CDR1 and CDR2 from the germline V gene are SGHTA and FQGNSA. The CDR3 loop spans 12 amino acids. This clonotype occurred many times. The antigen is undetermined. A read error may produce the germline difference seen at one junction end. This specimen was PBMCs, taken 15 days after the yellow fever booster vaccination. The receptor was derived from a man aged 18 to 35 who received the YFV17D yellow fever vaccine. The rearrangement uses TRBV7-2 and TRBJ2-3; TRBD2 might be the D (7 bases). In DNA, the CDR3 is TGCTGGTGGGGGGGGCAAGAAGATACGCAGTATTTT. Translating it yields CWWGGQEDTQYF.